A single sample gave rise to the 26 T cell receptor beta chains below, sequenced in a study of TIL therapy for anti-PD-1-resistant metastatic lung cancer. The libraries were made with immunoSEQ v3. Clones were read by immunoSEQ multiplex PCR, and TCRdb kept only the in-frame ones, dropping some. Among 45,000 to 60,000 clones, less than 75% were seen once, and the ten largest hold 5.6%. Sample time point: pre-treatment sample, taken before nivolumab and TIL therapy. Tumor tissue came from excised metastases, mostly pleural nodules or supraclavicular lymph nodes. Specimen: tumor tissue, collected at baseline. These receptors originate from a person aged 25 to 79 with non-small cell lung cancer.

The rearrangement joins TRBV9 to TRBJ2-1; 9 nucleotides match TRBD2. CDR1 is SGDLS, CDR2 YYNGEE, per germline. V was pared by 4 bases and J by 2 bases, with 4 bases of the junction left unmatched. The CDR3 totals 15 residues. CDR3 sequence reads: CASSMSGGPYNEQFF. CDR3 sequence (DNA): TGTGCCAGCAGCATGAGCGGGGGGCCCTACAATGAGCAGTTCTTC.

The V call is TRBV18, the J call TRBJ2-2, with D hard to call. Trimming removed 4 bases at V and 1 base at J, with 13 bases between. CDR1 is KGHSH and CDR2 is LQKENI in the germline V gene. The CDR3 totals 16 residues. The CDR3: CASSRTRAENTGELFF. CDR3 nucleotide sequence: TGTGCCAGCTCACGCACCCGGGCCGAGAACACCGGGGAGCTGTTTTTT.

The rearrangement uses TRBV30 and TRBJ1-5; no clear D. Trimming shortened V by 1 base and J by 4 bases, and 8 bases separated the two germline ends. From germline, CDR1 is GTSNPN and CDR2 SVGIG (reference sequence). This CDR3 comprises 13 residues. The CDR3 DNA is TGTGCCTGGAGTGGGGCGGGGAATCAGCCCCAGCATTTT. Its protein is CAWSGAGNQPQHF.

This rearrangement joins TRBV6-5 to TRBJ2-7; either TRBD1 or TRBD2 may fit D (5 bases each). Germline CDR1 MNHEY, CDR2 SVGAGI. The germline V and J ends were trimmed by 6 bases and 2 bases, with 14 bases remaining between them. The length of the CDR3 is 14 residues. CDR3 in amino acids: CASRGPGPTYEQYF. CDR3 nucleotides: TGTGCCAGCAGGGGACCGGGACCGACCTACGAGCAGTACTTC.

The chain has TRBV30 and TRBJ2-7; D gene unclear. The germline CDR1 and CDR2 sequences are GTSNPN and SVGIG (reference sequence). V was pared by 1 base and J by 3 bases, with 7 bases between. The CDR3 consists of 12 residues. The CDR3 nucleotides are TGTGCCTGGAGTGGTCCTTTCTACGAGCAGTACTTC. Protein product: CAWSGPFYEQYF.

CDR3 in DNA: TGTGCCAGCAGCTTAGATCAGGCAGGTTCCTACGAGCAGTACTTC. Translated, it gives CASSLDQAGSYEQYF. The J gene is TRBJ2-7, the V gene TRBV11-2; D is ambiguous. Germline lookup yields CDR1 SGHAT and CDR2 FQNNGV. This CDR3 is built from 15 residues. Trimming shortened V by 0 bases and J by 1 base, and 10 bases separated the two germline ends.

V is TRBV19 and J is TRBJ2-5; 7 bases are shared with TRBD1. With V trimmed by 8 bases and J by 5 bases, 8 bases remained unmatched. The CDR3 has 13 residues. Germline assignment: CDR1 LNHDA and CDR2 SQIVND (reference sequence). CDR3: CASDTGDRETQYF. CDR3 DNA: TGTGCCAGTGACACAGGGGATAGGGAGACCCAGTACTTC.

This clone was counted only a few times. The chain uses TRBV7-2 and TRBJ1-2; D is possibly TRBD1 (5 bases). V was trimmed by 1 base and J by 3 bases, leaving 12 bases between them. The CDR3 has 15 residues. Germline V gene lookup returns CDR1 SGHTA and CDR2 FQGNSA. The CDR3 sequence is CASSLGPAGYYGYTF. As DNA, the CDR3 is TGTGCCAGCAGCTTAGGCCCCGCAGGGTACTATGGCTACACCTTC.

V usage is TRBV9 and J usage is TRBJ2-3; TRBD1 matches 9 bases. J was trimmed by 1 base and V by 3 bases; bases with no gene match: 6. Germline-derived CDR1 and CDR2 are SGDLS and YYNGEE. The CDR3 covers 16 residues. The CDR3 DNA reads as TGTGCCAGCAGCGGGATCCGGACAGGGGGCACAGATACGCAGTATTTT. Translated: CASSGIRTGGTDTQYF.

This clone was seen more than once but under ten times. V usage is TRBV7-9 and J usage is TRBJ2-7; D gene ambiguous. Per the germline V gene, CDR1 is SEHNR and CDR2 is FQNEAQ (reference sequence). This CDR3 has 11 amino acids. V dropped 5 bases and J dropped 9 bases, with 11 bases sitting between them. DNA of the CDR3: TGTGCCAGCAGCCCCGACTTGGTGCAGTACTTC. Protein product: CASSPDLVQYF.

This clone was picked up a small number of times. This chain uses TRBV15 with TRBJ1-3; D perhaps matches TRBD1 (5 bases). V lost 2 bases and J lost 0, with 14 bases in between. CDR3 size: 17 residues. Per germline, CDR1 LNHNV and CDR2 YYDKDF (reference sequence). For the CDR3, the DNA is TGTGCCACCAGCAGATCCAAGACAGTCTCCTCTGGAAACACCATATATTTT. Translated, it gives CATSRSKTVSSGNTIYF.

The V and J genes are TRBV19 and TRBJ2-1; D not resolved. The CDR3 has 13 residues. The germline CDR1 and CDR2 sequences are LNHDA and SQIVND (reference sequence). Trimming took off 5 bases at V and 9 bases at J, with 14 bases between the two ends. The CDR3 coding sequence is TGTGCCAGTAGTCCTGACAAGGCTATTGAGCAGTTCTTC. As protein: CASSPDKAIEQFF.

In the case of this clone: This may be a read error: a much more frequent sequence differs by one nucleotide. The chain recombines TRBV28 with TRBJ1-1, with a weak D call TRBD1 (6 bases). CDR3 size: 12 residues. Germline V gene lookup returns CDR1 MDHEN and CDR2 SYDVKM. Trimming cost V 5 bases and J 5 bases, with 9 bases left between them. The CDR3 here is CASSRRGTEAFF. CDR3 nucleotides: TGTGCCAGCAGTCGGAGGGGGACTGAAGCTTTCTTT.

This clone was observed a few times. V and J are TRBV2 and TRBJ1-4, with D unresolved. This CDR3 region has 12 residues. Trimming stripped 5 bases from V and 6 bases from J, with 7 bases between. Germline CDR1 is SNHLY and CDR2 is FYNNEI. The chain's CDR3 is CASSQQYEKLFF. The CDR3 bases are TGTGCCAGCAGTCAGCAATATGAAAAACTGTTTTTT. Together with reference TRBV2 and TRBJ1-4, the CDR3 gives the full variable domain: EPEVTQTPSHQVTQMGQEVILRCVPISNHLYFYWYRQILGQKVEFLVSFYNNEISEKSEIFDDQFSVERPDGSNFTLKIRSTKLEDSAMYFCASSQQYEKLFFGSGTQLSVL.

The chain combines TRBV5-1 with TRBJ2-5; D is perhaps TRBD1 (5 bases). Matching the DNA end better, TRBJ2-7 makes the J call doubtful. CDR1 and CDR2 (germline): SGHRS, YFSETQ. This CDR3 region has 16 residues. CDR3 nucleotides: TGCGCCAGCAGCTTGGCACTCTCCAGGGTTTCCTACGAGCAGTACTTC. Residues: CASSLALSRVSYEQYF.

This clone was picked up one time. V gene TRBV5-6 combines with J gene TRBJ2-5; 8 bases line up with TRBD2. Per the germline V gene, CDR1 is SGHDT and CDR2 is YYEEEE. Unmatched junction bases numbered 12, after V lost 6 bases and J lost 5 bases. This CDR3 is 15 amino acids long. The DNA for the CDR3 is TGTGCCAGCAACCCAAGCGGGAGATGGTTGGAGACCCAGTACTTC. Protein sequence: CASNPSGRWLETQYF. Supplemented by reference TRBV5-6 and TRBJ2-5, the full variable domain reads DAGVTQSPTHLIKTRGQQVTLRCSPKSGHDTVSWYQQALGQGPQFIFQYYEEEERQRGNFPDRFSGHQFPNYSSELNVNALLLGDSALYLCASNPSGRWLETQYFGPGTRLLVL.

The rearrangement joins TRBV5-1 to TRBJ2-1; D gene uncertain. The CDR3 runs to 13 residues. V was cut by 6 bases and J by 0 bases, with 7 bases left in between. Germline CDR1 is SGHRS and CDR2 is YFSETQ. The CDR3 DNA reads TGCGCCAGCACGGTGAGCTCCTACAATGAGCAGTTCTTC. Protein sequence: CASTVSSYNEQFF. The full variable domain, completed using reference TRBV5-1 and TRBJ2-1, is KAGVTQTPRYLIKTRGQQVTLSCSPISGHRSVSWYQQTPGQGLQFLFEYFSETQRNKGNFPGRFSGRQFSNSRSEMNVSTLELGDSALYLCASTVSSYNEQFFGPGTRLTVL.

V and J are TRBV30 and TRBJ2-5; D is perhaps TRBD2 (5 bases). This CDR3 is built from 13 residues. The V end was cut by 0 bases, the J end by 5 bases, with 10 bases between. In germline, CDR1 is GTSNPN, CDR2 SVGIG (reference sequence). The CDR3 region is CAWSVVGVETQYF. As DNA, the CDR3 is TGTGCCTGGAGTGTAGTCGGGGTGGAGACCCAGTACTTC.

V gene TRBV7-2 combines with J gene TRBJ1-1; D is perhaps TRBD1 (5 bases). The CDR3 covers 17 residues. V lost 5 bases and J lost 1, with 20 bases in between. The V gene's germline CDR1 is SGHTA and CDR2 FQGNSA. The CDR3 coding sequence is TGTGCCAGCAGCCCAAAGGAAAGTCCAGGGAGGAACACTGAAGCTTTCTTT. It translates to CASSPKESPGRNTEAFF.

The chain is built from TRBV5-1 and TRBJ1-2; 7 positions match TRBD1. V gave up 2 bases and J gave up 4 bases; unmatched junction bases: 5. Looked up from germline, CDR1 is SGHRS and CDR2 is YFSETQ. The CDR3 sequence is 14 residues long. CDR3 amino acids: CASSLGQASYGYTF. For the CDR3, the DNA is TGCGCCAGCAGCTTAGGACAGGCTTCCTATGGCTACACCTTC.

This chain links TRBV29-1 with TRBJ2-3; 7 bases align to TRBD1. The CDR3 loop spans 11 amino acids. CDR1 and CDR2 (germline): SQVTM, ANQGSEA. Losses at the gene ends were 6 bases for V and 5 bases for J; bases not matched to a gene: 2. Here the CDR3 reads CSVSGGDTQYF. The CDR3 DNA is TGCAGCGTCTCAGGGGGAGATACGCAGTATTTT.

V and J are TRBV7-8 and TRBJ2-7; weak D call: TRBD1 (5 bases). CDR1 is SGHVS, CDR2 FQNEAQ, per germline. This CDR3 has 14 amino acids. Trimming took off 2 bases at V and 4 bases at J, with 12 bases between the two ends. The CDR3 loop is CASSLYDRSYEQYF. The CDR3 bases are TGTGCCAGCAGCTTATACGACAGATCTTACGAGCAGTACTTC.

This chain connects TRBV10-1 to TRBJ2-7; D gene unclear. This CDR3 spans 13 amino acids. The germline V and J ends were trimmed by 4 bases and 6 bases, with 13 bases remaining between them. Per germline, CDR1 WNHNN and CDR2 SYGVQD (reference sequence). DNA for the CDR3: TGCGCCAGCAGTGCAGCAGTCGCAGGCGAGCAGTACTTC. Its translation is CASSAAVAGEQYF.

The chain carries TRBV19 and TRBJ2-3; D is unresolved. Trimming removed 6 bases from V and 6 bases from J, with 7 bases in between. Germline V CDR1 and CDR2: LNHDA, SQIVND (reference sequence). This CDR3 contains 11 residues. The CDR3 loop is CASRRYDTQYF. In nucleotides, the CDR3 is TGTGCCAGTAGAAGGTACGATACGCAGTATTTT.

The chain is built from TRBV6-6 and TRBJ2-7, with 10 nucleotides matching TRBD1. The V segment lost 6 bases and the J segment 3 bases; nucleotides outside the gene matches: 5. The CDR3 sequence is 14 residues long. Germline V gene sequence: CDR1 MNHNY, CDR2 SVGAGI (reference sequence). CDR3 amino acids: CASSRRTGGYEQYF. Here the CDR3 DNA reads TGTGCCAGCAGCCGCCGGACAGGGGGCTACGAGCAGTACTTC.

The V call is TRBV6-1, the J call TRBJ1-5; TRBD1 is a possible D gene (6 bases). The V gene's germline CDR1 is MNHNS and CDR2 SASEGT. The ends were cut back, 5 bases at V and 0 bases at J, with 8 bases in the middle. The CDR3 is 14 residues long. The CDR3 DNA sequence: TGTGCCAGCAGTAGACAGGTTAGCAATCAGCCCCAGCATTTT. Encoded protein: CASSRQVSNQPQHF.